This TCR beta chain emerged from a study of T cells expressing NK-cell markers (dated by TCRdb to about 2020). A note on the overall study: Fewer than ten donors provided sorted CD3+CD56+NKG2C+, CD3+CD56+NKG2C- and CD3+CD56-NKG2C+ T-cell subsets, whose TCR beta-chain repertoires were profiled. All eight donors whose samples were sequenced were randomly selected healthy volunteers, three of them men and five women. Among the eight sequenced donors, only one was HCMV-seronegative, while the other seven were HCMV-seropositive. Illumina HiSeq 2000/2500, MiSeq or NextSeq was used to sequence libraries as 2 x 150 bp reads. Broader findings and caveats from the paper: Those dominant clonotypes were again the most abundant among CD3+CD56-NKG2C+ cells in four donors, at roughly 25-60.1%. Whether the expanded NKG2C-expressing T cell clones were specific for HCMV antigens was left unclear. For several donors, the dominant CD3+CD56+NKG2C+ clonotypes were among the top 10 CD8+ clonotypes and accounted for about 1.0-7.5% of CD8+ T cells.

The reads were generated on an Illumina HiSeq 2000. TCR beta cDNA libraries were prepared using 5'RACE template switching, which introduced a universal primer site and unique molecular identifiers. Synthesis of cDNA was primed from the TCR beta constant segment and was followed by two consecutive PCR amplification steps. As for the authors' bioinformatics: MIGEC handled demultiplexing of the reads and grouping by UMI, while MiTCR was used to assemble and quantify clonotypes. To exclude erroneous sequences, any TCR cDNA sequence not supported by at least two reads was discarded. Downstream repertoire analysis used the tcR package, and clonotypes were matched across fractions by CDR3 nucleotide sequence plus V segment. Antigen specificity was annotated against VDJdb with VDJmatch, allowing one amino acid substitution in CDR3. TCRdb reprocessed the sequencing reads and holds a single record per CDR3 protein sequence, with no DNA. TCRdb, not the authors, supplied the V and J calls. The table for this sample lists hundreds of thousands of distinct CDR3 sequences. The ten largest clones take up 5.2% of the sample.

On this clonotype: What antigen it recognizes has not been identified.

The CDR3 numbers 19 residues from cysteine through phenylalanine. The coding DNA is unavailable. CDR1 ENHRY and CDR2 SYGVKD were looked up in the germline V gene. HCMV serostatus was determined by detecting HCMV-specific IgG in serum with a commercial ELISA kit. Ficoll density gradient centrifugation was used to isolate peripheral blood mononuclear cells from blood. The TCR originated in a man aged 18-69 years in good health. The V and J genes are TRBV10-3 and TRBJ2-2; the TRBD2 assignment by TCRdb is unverifiable without DNA. Sequencing was performed on blood T cells: a sorted CD56 or NKG2C T cell subset, CD4+ or CD8+ T cells, or bulk PBMC T cells (not recorded which). The CDR3 corresponds to CAISDPPGLAGINTGELFF.